Shown below are 24 T cell receptor beta chains from a single sample sequenced in a study of T cells in Graves' hyperthyroidism and ophthalmopathy. Authors of the study amplified TCR beta CDR3 regions from RNA transcripts. Initially, a first-round RT-PCR of the TCR CDR3 employed the HTBI primer set. TCRdb reprocessed the multiplex PCR reads with MiXCR, giving one entry per CDR3 protein. The sample holds more than 550,000 distinct CDR3 sequences, about 45% seen once. Sample: peripheral blood or thyroid tissue (not recorded which). These receptors all come from an adult man with Graves' disease, either hyperthyroidism or ophthalmopathy (not recorded which).

The rearrangement links TRBV29-1 to TRBJ2-7; 9 bases match TRBD2. The CDR3 is 15 amino acids. Germline loops: CDR1 SQVTM, CDR2 ANQGSEA. Unmatched junction bases numbered 8, after V lost 5 bases and J lost 0 bases. DNA of the CDR3: TGCAGCGTTTATCTCGTTAGCGGGAGCTCCTACGAGCAGTACTTC. As protein: CSVYLVSGSSYEQYF.

There are many counts of this clonotype. The chain combines TRBV29-1 with TRBJ1-6; no clear D. The V gene lost 4 bases and the J gene lost 9 bases, with 13 bases spanning the gap. In germline, CDR1 is SQVTM, CDR2 ANQGSEA. The CDR3 contains 13 residues. The CDR3 DNA reads TGCAGCGTTGTCTCCGGGGTGGGTTCACCCCTCCACTTT. Its translation: CSVVSGVGSPLHF.

This clonotype has a count of ten or more. This chain links TRBV9 with TRBJ1-6, with TRBD1 identical over 8 bases. Germline assignment: CDR1 SGDLS and CDR2 YYNGEE. The CDR3 runs to 14 residues. Unmatched junction bases numbered 6, after V lost 4 bases and J lost 9 bases. The CDR3 bases are TGTGCCAGCAGCACCGGACAGGGAGTTTCACCCCTCCACTTT. It encodes CASSTGQGVSPLHF.

In its sample, this clonotype was seen a few times. The V call is TRBV11-3, the J call TRBJ1-5; D possibly corresponds to TRBD1 (5 bases). The germline V gene has CDR1 SGHNT and CDR2 YENEEA. V lost 8 bases, J lost 1 base, and 9 bases lay in between. The CDR3 loop spans 13 amino acids. Written as DNA, the CDR3 is TGTGCCAGCGTCGGGGCGAGCAATCAGCCCCAGCATTTT. Amino acids: CASVGASNQPQHF.

The chain has TRBV29-1 and TRBJ2-7; perhaps TRBD1 as D (6 bases). The germline CDR1 and CDR2 sequences are SQVTM and ANQGSEA. Trimming left V 4 bases short and J 3 bases short, with 10 bases between. This CDR3 is built from 12 residues. The CDR3 region is CSVAGELYEQYF. The CDR3, as DNA: TGCAGCGTTGCAGGGGAACTCTACGAGCAGTACTTC.

The CDR3 loop is CASSQSGRAALGNTIYF. The DNA of the CDR3 is TGTGCCAGCAGCCAATCAGGCCGAGCCGCCCTTGGAAACACCATATATTTT. V usage is TRBV16 and J usage is TRBJ1-3; no definite D call. V was shortened by 0 bases and J by 3 bases, with 15 bases between the two germline ends. The germline V gene has CDR1 KGHSY and CDR2 FQNENV. This CDR3 comprises 17 residues.

The chain combines TRBV29-1 with TRBJ1-3; D gene uncertain. Deletions cut 3 bases from V and 8 bases from J, with 23 bases between. Per germline, CDR1 SQVTM and CDR2 ANQGSEA. This CDR3 comprises 16 residues. DNA of the CDR3: TGCAGCGTTGACCTCCTCCTCGACGGCTATGGCTACACCATATATTTT. It is translated as CSVDLLLDGYGYTIYF.

The gene calls are TRBV29-1 and TRBJ1-1, with no clear D. Trimming pared 1 base from V and 7 bases from J, leaving 10 bases between. The germline V gene encodes CDR1 SQVTM and CDR2 ANQGSEA. The CDR3 has 12 residues. As DNA, the CDR3 is TGCAGCGTTGAAGGGGCGGAGTTTGAAGCTTTCTTT. Its protein is CSVEGAEFEAFF.

The chain recombines TRBV2 with TRBJ1-5; weak D call: TRBD1 (5 bases). This CDR3 comprises 15 residues. Germline CDR1 is SNHLY and CDR2 is FYNNEI. V lost 5 bases, J lost 2 bases, and 13 bases lay in between. The CDR3 DNA follows: TGTGCCAGCAGTTTTTGGGGCAACCGCAATCAGCCCCAGCATTTT. It yields the protein CASSFWGNRNQPQHF.

V and J are TRBV5-1 and TRBJ2-2; either TRBD1 or TRBD2 may supply D (5 bases each). This CDR3 contains 16 residues. The germline V gene has CDR1 SGHRS and CDR2 YFSETQ. Trimming removed 5 bases from V and 4 bases from J, with 18 bases in between. For the CDR3, the DNA is TGCGCCAGCAGTTGGCAGGGCGGCGAGGGCACCGGGGAGCTGTTTTTT. Amino acid sequence: CASSWQGGEGTGELFF.

This clonotype was recorded many times. The V call is TRBV5-1, the J call TRBJ1-5, with no clear D. The CDR3 length is 14 residues. In germline, CDR1 is SGHRS, CDR2 YFSETQ. V was shortened by 4 bases and J by 0 bases, with 8 bases between the two germline ends. CDR3 in amino acids: CASSDGSSNQPQHF. The CDR3 coding sequence is TGCGCCAGCAGCGACGGGAGTAGCAATCAGCCCCAGCATTTT.

The chain joins TRBV6-1 to TRBJ1-2; D is undetermined. This CDR3 comprises 13 residues. The germline CDR1 and CDR2 sequences are MNHNS and SASEGT. The germline V and J ends were trimmed by 7 bases and 5 bases, with 14 bases remaining between them. CDR3 sequence reads: CASNRVDGYGYTF. The CDR3 DNA reads TGTGCCAGCAATCGGGTGGACGGTTATGGCTACACCTTC.

The chain has TRBV24-1 and TRBJ1-2, with D maybe TRBD1 (6 bases). This CDR3 has 14 amino acids. V was cut by 9 bases and J by 6 bases, with 19 bases left in between. The germline CDR1 and CDR2 sequences are KGHDR and SFDVKD. In DNA form, the CDR3 reads TGTGCCACCCGAGGGGTGGGGGGCGCGGATGGCTACACCTTC. Its protein product is CATRGVGGADGYTF.

This chain uses TRBV14 with TRBJ2-7, with 8 bases lining up with TRBD1. From germline, CDR1 is SGHDN and CDR2 FVKESK. This CDR3 is built from 14 residues. V lost 1 base to trimming and J lost 5 bases; unmatched junction nucleotides: 4. The CDR3 coding sequence is TGTGCCAGCAGCCAAGGGACAGGGCGGGACGAGCAGTACTTC. Amino acid sequence: CASSQGTGRDEQYF. Combining the CDR3 with reference TRBV14 and TRBJ2-7 gives the whole variable domain EAGVTQFPSHSVIEKGQTVTLRCDPISGHDNLYWYRRVMGKEIKFLLHFVKESKQDESGMPNNRFLAERTGGTYSTLKVQPAELEDSGVYFCASSQGTGRDEQYFGPGTRLTVT.

This clonotype was detected ten times or more. The chain employs TRBV7-2 and TRBJ2-2, with D unresolved. Germline assignment: CDR1 SGHTA and CDR2 FQGNSA. V dropped 0 bases and J dropped 3 bases, with 5 bases sitting between them. CDR3 size: 14 residues. The CDR3 DNA reads TGTGCCAGCAGCTTAGCAGGGTACACCGGGGAGCTGTTTTTT. It translates to CASSLAGYTGELFF. The full variable domain, rest sourced from reference TRBV7-2 and TRBJ2-2, is GAGVSQSPSNKVTEKGKDVELRCDPISGHTALYWYRQSLGQGLEFLIYFQGNSAPDKSGLPSDRFSAERTGGSVSTLTIQRTQQEDSAVYLCASSLAGYTGELFFGEGSRLTVL.

This clonotype occurred a few times. This chain uses TRBV2 with TRBJ1-1, with D possibly TRBD1 on 5 matching bases. Trimming took 8 bases from V and 6 from J, leaving 19 bases between them. CDR3 length: 14 amino acids. CDR1 is SNHLY, CDR2 FYNNEI, per germline. CDR3 coding DNA: TGTGCCAGCTCAGACAGCCCCATGATTTCTGAAGCTTTCTTT. Protein: CASSDSPMISEAFF.

The DNA for the CDR3 is TGTGCCAGCAGCCGCCTACAGGGCAGCTCACCCCTCCACTTT. It codes for CASSRLQGSSPLHF. The chain combines TRBV7-6 with TRBJ1-6; TRBD1 is a possible D gene (6 bases). With 5 bases removed from V and 10 bases from J, the gap between germline ends came to 15 bases. In germline, CDR1 is SGHVS, CDR2 FNYEAQ. This CDR3 spans 14 amino acids.

V and J are TRBV20-1 and TRBJ2-7; 10 nucleotides agree with TRBD2. J lost 3 bases, V lost 2 bases, and 4 bases had no gene match. The CDR3 consists of 14 residues. Germline CDR1 is DFQATT and CDR2 is SNEGSKA (reference sequence). CDR3 DNA: TGCAGTGCTAGAAAGGGGACTAGCGACTACGAGCAGTACTTC. Translation gives CSARKGTSDYEQYF.

The chain employs TRBV10-3 and TRBJ1-5, with TRBD1 matching over 7 bases. The V and J ends lost 10 bases and 2 bases, in that order; junction bases with no gene match: 8. Per the germline V gene, CDR1 is ENHRY and CDR2 is SYGVKD. This CDR3 region has 14 residues. The CDR3 DNA sequence: TGTGCCACGGGCCAGGGGGATGGCAATCAGCCCCAGCATTTT. Amino acids: CATGQGDGNQPQHF.

The chain employs TRBV5-1 and TRBJ2-5, with D unclear. Trimming stripped 4 bases from V and 1 base from J, with 14 bases between. Looked up from germline, CDR1 is SGHRS and CDR2 is YFSETQ. The CDR3 contains 15 residues. This chain's CDR3 is CASSPRLPPQETQYF. The CDR3 DNA reads TGCGCCAGCAGCCCCCGGCTCCCCCCCCAAGAGACCCAGTACTTC.

This clonotype was found many times. The chain combines TRBV10-3 with TRBJ1-5, with TRBD1 as a possible D gene (5 bases). Between the trimmed V and J ends, which lost 4 bases and 3 bases, there was a span of 13 bases. CDR1 and CDR2 from the germline V gene are ENHRY and SYGVKD. This CDR3 contains 15 residues. The chain's CDR3 is CAISASRGNNQPQHF. CDR3 nucleotides: TGTGCCATCAGTGCGAGTCGGGGGAACAATCAGCCCCAGCATTTT.

As to this clonotype: A junction boundary mismatches the germline segment, possibly from a read error. The rearrangement uses TRBV7-2 and TRBJ2-7; D is possibly TRBD1 or TRBD2 (5 bases each). Germline lookup yields CDR1 SGHTA and CDR2 FQGNSA. The CDR3 extends over 14 amino acids. The CDR3: CASSAGTVFDEQYF. DNA for the CDR3: TGCGCCAGCAGCGCCGGGACGGTGTTTGACGAGCAGTACTTC. Based on the CDR3 plus reference TRBV7-2 and TRBJ2-7, the full variable domain is GAGVSQSPSNKVTEKGKDVELRCDPISGHTALYWYRQSLGQGLEFLIYFQGNSAPDKSGLPSDRFSAERTGGSVSTLTIQRTQQEDSAVYLCASSAGTVFDEQYFGPGTRLTVT.

V is TRBV7-6 and J is TRBJ1-1, with 9 bases aligning to TRBD1. V gave up 6 bases and J gave up 5 bases; unmatched junction bases: 4. Germline assignment: CDR1 SGHVS and CDR2 FNYEAQ. The length of the CDR3 is 13 residues. The CDR3 loop is CASRTTGGTEAFF. CDR3 DNA: TGTGCCAGCAGGACGACAGGGGGTACTGAAGCTTTCTTT.

This clonotype was detected a few times. The V call is TRBV7-3, the J call TRBJ2-2; D remains unclear. CDR1 is SGHTA and CDR2 is FQGTGA in the germline V gene. The CDR3 totals 14 residues. Deletions cut 4 bases from V and 1 base from J, with 7 bases between. CDR3 in amino acids: CASSWWGNTGELFF. The DNA for the CDR3 is TGTGCCAGCAGCTGGTGGGGGAACACCGGGGAGCTGTTTTTT. Full variable domain (remainder filled in from reference TRBV7-3 and TRBJ2-2): GAGVSQTPSNKVTEKGKYVELRCDPISGHTALYWYRQSLGQGPEFLIYFQGTGAADDSGLPNDRFFAVRPEGSVSTLKIQRTERGDSAVYLCASSWWGNTGELFFGEGSRLTVL.